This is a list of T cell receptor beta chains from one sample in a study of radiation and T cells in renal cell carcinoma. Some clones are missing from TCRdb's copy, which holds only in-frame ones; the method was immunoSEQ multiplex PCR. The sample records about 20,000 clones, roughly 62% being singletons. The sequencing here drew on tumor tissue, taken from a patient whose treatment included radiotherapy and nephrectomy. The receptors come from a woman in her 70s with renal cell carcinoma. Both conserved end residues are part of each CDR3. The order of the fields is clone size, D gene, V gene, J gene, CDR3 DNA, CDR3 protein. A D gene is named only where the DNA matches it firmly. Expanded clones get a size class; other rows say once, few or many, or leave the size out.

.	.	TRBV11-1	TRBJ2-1	TGTGCCAGCAGCCCCCGGGGCCGCTCCTACAATGAGCAGTTCTTC	CASSPRGRSYNEQFF
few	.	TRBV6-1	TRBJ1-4	TGTGCCAGCAGTGAAGCCGGGGTCCTGAATGAAAAACTGTTTTTT	CASSEAGVLNEKLFF
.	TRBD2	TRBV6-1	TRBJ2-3	TGTGCCAGCAGTGAAATCTTAGCGGGGGTTACGCAGTATTTT	CASSEILAGVTQYF
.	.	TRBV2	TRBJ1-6	TGTGCCAGCCTGACTCAAATAGGACAGCACAATAATTCACCCCTCCACTTT	CASLTQIGQHNNSPLHF
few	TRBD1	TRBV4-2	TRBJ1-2	TGTGCCAGCAGCCAAGAGACAGGGCTGGCGAACTATGGCTACACCTTC	CASSQETGLANYGYTF
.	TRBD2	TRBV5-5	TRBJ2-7	TGTGCCAGCCGGGGACTAGCGGGGGCCTACGAGCAGTACTTC	CASRGLAGAYEQYF
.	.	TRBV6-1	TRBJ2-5	TGTGCCAGCAGTGAAGGTGGTAGCCGTCTAGAGACCCAGTACTTC	CASSEGGSRLETQYF
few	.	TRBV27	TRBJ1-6	TGTGCCAGCAGCCCGAGCTCCTATAATTCACCCCTCCACTTT	CASSPSSYNSPLHF
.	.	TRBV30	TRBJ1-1	TGTGCCTGGAGTGTAGGTGGGTGGACTGAAGCTTTCTTT	CAWSVGGWTEAFF
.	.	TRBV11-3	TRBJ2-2	TGTGCCAGCAGCTTAGTCGGGGGAACGAACACCGGGGAGCTGTTTTTT	CASSLVGGTNTGELFF
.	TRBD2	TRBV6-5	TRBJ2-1	TGTGCCAGCAGTCCTAGCGGGGGGGCCTCGAATGAGCAGTTCTTC	CASSPSGGASNEQFF
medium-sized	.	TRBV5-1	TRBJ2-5	TGCGCCAGCAGCTTGGAGTGGACCCAGTACTTC	CASSLEWTQYF
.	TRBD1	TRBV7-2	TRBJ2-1	TGTGCCAGCAGCCTAACGGGACAGGCCTACAATGAGCAGTTCTTC	CASSLTGQAYNEQFF
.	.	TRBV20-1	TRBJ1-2	TGCAGTGCCCCGACAGACTATGGCTACACCTTC	CSAPTDYGYTF
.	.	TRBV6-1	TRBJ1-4	TGTGCCAGCAATAAGGGCAGGGAATATGAAAAACTGTTTTTT	CASNKGREYEKLFF
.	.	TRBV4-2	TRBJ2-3	TGTGCCAGCAGCCCACTAGGGAGCACAGATACGCAGTATTTT	CASSPLGSTDTQYF
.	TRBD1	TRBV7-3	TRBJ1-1	TGTGCCAGCAGCCTGACAGGGGGCATCGCTGAAGCTTTCTTT	CASSLTGGIAEAFF
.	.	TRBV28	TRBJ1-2	TGTGCCAGCAGTTTGCCGGGGGCAGGTGGCTACACCTTC	CASSLPGAGGYTF
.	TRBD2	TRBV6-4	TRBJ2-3	TGTGCCAGCAGTGAACTAGCGGGGGGGCCAGATACGCAGTATTTT	CASSELAGGPDTQYF
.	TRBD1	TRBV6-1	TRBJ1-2	TGTGCCAGCAGGGGACAGGGGGCGCCTTTAGAGGGCTACACCTTC	CASRGQGAPLEGYTF
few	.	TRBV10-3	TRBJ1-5	TGTGCCATCAGTGATGGGGTGGGCAATCAGCCCCAGCATTTT	CAISDGVGNQPQHF
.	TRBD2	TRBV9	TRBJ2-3	TGTGCCAGCAGCGTAGAAGGTAGCGGGGGGTACACAGATACGCAGTATTTT	CASSVEGSGGYTDTQYF
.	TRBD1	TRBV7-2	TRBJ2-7	TGTGCCAGCAGCTTTCCGGGACAGGGGGCCGAGCAGTACTTC	CASSFPGQGAEQYF
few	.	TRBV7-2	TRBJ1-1	TGTGCCAGCAGCTTAGGTCCTAAAGGGGCTTTCTTT	CASSLGPKGAFF
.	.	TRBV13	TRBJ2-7	TGTGCCACCCGGAAGAGAGGGGCCAGATACGAGCAGTACTTC	CATRKRGARYEQYF
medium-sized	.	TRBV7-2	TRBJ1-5	TGTGCCAGCAGCTTAGTTGGCAATCAGCCCCAGCATTTT	CASSLVGNQPQHF
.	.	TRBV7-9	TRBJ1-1	TGTGCCAGCACCTACATGAACACTGAAGCTTTCTTT	CASTYMNTEAFF
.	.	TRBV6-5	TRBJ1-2	TGTGCCAGCAGTTACCAGGACAGTTATGGCTACACCTTC	CASSYQDSYGYTF
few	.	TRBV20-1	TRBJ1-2	TGCAGTGCTGGGGCTGGCTACACCTTC	CSAGAGYTF
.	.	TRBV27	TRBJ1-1	TGTGCCAGCAGTTTCAGAGGACTGTACACTGAAGCTTTCTTT	CASSFRGLYTEAFF
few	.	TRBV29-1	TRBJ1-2	TGCAGCGTTGGGCAGCCTAACTATGGCTACACCTTC	CSVGQPNYGYTF
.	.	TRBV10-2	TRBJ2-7	TGCGCCAGCAGGGAGACTAGAGGGGCCTCCTACGAGCAGTACTTC	CASRETRGASYEQYF
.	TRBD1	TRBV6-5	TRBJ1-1	TGTGCCAGCTCGGAGACAGGGTTTGTCTCGGAAGCTTTCTTT	CASSETGFVSEAFF
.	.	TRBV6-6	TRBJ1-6	TGTGCCAGCAGTGGGGTTACCTATAATTCACCCCTCCACTTT	CASSGVTYNSPLHF
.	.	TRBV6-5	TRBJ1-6	TGTGCCAGCAGTTACTTTTCCGGGCCCGCGGCACCCCTCCACTTT	CASSYFSGPAAPLHF
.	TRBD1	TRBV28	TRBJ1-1	TGTGCCCTCATCTCAGGGGGCACTGAAGCTTTCTTT	CALISGGTEAFF
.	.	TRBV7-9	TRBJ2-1	TGTGCCAGCAACAACTACAATGAGCAGTTCTTC	CASNNYNEQFF
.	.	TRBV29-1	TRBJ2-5	TGCAGCGGCGCCCGCGCTCAAGAGACCCAGTACTTC	CSGARAQETQYF
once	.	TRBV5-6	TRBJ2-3	TGTGCCAGCAGCTTGGCAGTCACAGATACGCAGTATTTT	CASSLAVTDTQYF
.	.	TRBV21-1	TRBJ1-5	TGTGCCAGCACCCCCTATAACGCCGGAGCGGGGAATCAGCCCCAGCATTTT	CASTPYNAGAGNQPQHF
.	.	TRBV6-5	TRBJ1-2	TGTGCCAGCACCCCATCCGGGGGCTATGGCTACACCTTC	CASTPSGGYGYTF
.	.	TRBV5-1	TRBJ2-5	TGCGCCAGCACTATTGGGGGCCCACAAGAGACCCAGTACTTC	CASTIGGPQETQYF
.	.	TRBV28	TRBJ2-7	TGTGCCAGCACCCCCGGGGGGACAGTTAACGAGCAGTACTTC	CASTPGGTVNEQYF
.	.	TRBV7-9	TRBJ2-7	TGTGCCAGCAGCTTAGCGACGGGTTCCTACGAGCAGTACTTC	CASSLATGSYEQYF
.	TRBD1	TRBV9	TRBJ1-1	TGTGCCAGCAGCGTTCGAGGCTTAGGGGGCGCCTCTGAAGCTTTCTTT	CASSVRGLGGASEAFF
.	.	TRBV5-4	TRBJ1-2	TGTGCCAGCAGCTTGATTCCGGACCGCTGGAACTATGGCTACACCTTC	CASSLIPDRWNYGYTF
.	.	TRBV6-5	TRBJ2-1	TGTGCCAGCAGTTACGGGTATAGTAGGGATGAGCAGTTCTTC	CASSYGYSRDEQFF
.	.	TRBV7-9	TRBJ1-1	TGTGCCAGCGGGGGGAAGAACACTGAAGCTTTCTTT	CASGGKNTEAFF
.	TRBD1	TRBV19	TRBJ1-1	TGTGCCAGTAGGCGTCGACAGGGGGGGGACACTGAAGCTTTCTTT	CASRRRQGGDTEAFF